This TCR beta chain came from a study of blood T cell repertoires in COVID-19. Study-level background: From T cells, B-cell-depleted T cells, or PBMCs came the material, which was cDNA or gDNA.

The CDR3 runs to 15 residues. J was trimmed by 3 bases and V by 1 base; bases with no gene match: 5. Germline V gives CDR1 SGHAT, CDR2 FQNNGV. The protocol was immunoSEQ multiplex PCR, while the TCRdb copy is restricted to in-frame clones and leaves out a portion. The data contain around 150,000 clones, approximately 84% of them singletons. This clone was seen only a few times. Sequences were obtained from peripheral blood. The genes are TRBV11-2 and TRBJ2-5; the match to TRBD1 covers 7 bases. The TCR originated in a woman at least 80 years old with acute or convalescent COVID-19. The CDR3 sequence is CASSLATGVEETQYF. The CDR3 nucleotides read TGTGCCAGCAGCTTAGCCACAGGGGTTGAAGAGACCCAGTACTTC.